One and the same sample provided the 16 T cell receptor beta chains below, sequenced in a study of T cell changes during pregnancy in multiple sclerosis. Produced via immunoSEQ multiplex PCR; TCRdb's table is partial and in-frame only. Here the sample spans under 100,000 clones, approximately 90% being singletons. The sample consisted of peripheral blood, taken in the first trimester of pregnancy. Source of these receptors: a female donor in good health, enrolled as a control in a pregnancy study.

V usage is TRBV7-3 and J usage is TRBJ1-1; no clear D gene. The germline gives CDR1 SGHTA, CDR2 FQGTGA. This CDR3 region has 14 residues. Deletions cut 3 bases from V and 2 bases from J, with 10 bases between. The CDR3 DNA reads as TGTGCCAGCAGCTTCAATCGGGGAAACACTGAAGCTTTCTTT. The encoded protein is CASSFNRGNTEAFF.

The DNA of the CDR3 is TGTGCCAGTAGTATCTGGGCGGGGGGGGCTCTTGAGCAGTTCTTC. This gives the protein CASSIWAGGALEQFF. The chain joins TRBV19 to TRBJ2-1; 9 nucleotides align to TRBD2. The CDR3 extends over 15 amino acids. J lost 9 bases, V lost 3 bases, and 9 bases had no gene match. Germline lookup yields CDR1 LNHDA and CDR2 SQIVND (reference sequence). Looking up the rest from reference TRBV19 and TRBJ2-1 gives the full variable domain: DGGITQSPKYLFRKEGQNVTLSCEQNLNHDAMYWYRQDPGQGLRLIYYSQIVNDFQKGDIAEGYSVSREKKESFPLTVTSAQKNPTAFYLCASSIWAGGALEQFFGPGTRLTVL.

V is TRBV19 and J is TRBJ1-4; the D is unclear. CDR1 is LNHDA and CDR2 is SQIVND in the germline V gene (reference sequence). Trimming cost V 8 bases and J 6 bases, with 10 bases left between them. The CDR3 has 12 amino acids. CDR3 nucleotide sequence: TGTGCCAGTTCCGGAGTAGATGAAAAACTGTTTTTT. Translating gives CASSGVDEKLFF.

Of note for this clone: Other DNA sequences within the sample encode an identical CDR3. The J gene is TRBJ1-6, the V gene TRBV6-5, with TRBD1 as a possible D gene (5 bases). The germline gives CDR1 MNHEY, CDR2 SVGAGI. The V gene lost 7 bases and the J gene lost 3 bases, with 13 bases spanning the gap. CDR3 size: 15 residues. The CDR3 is CASMRDRGYNSPLHF. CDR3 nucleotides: TGTGCCAGCATGCGTGACAGAGGCTATAATTCACCCCTCCACTTT.

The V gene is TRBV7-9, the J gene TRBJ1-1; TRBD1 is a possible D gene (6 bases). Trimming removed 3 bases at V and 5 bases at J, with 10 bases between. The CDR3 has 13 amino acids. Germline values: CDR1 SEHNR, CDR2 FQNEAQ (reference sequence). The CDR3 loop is CASSFERGTEAFF. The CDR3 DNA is TGTGCCAGCAGCTTCGAGAGGGGGACTGAAGCTTTCTTT.

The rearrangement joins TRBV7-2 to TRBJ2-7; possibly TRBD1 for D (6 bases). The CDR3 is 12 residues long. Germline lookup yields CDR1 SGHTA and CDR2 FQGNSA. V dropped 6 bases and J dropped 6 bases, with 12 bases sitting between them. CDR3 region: CASSFPGAEQYF. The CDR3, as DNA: TGTGCCAGCAGTTTCCCAGGGGCCGAGCAGTACTTC.

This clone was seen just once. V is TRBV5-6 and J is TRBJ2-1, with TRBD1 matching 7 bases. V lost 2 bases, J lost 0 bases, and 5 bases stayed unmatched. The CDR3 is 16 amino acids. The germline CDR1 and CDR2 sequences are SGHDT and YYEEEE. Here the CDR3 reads CASSFLTGLSYNEQFF. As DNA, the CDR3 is TGTGCCAGCAGCTTTCTGACAGGGCTCTCCTACAATGAGCAGTTCTTC.

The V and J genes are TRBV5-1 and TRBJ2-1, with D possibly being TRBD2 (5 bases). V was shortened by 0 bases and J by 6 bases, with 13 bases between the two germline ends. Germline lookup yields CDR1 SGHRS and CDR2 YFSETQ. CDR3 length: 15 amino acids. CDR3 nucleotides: TGCGCCAGCAGCTTGGCTAGCATACAAGGCAATGAGCAGTTCTTC. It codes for CASSLASIQGNEQFF. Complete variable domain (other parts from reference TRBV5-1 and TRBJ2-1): KAGVTQTPRYLIKTRGQQVTLSCSPISGHRSVSWYQQTPGQGLQFLFEYFSETQRNKGNFPGRFSGRQFSNSRSEMNVSTLELGDSALYLCASSLASIQGNEQFFGPGTRLTVL.

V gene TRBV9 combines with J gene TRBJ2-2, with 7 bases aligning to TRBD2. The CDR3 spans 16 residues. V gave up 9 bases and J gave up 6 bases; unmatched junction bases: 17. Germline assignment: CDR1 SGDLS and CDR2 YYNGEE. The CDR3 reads CATSPGGKDGSGELFF. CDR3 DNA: TGTGCCACCTCCCCCGGGGGGAAGGACGGGTCCGGGGAGCTGTTTTTT. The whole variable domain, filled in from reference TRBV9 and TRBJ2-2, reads DSGVTQTPKHLITATGQRVTLRCSPRSGDLSVYWYQQSLDQGLQFLIQYYNGEERAKGNILERFSAQQFPDLHSELNLSSLELGDSALYFCATSPGGKDGSGELFFGEGSRLTVL.

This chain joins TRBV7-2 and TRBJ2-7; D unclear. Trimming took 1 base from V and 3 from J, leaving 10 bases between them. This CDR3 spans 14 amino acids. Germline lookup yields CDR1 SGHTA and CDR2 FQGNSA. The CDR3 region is CASSLVADNYEQYF. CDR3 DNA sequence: TGTGCCAGCAGCTTAGTTGCAGACAACTACGAGCAGTACTTC.

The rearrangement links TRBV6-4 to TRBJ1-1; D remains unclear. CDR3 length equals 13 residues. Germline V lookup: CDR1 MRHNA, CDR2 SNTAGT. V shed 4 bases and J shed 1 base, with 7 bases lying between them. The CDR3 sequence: CASSASGNTEAFF. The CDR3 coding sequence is TGTGCCAGCAGTGCTTCGGGGAACACTGAAGCTTTCTTT.

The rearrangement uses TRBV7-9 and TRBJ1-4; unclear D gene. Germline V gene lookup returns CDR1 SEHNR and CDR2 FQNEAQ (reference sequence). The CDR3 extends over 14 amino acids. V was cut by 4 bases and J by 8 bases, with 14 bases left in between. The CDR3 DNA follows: TGTGCCAGCAGCTCAGTGCTGGTCCCCGAAAAACTGTTTTTT. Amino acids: CASSSVLVPEKLFF.

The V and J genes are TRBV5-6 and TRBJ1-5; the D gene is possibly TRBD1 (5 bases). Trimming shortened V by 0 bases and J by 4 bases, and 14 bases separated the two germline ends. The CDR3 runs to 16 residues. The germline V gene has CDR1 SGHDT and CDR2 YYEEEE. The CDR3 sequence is CASSLAVQGANQPQHF. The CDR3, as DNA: TGTGCCAGCAGCTTGGCCGTTCAGGGCGCAAATCAGCCCCAGCATTTT.

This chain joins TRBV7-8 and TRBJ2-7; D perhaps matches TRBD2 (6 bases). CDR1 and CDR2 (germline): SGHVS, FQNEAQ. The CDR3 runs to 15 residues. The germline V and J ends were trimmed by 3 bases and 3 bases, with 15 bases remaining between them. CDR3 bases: TGTGCCAGCAGCTTGAGGACGGAGGGGTACTACGAGCAGTACTTC. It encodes CASSLRTEGYYEQYF.

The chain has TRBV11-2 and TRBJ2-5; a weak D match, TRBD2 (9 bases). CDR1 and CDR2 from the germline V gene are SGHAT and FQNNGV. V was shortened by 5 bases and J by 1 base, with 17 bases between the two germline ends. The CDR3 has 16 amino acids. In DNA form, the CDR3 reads TGTGCCAGCAGCCCCAGGGGGCGGGGGGGCCAAGAGACCCAGTACTTC. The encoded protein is CASSPRGRGGQETQYF.

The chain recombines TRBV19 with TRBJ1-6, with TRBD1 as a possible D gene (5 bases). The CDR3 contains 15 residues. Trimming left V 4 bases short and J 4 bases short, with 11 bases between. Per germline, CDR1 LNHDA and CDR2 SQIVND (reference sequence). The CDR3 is CASSTNGHYNSPLHF. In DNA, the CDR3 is TGTGCCAGTAGTACTAACGGACATTATAATTCACCCCTCCACTTT.